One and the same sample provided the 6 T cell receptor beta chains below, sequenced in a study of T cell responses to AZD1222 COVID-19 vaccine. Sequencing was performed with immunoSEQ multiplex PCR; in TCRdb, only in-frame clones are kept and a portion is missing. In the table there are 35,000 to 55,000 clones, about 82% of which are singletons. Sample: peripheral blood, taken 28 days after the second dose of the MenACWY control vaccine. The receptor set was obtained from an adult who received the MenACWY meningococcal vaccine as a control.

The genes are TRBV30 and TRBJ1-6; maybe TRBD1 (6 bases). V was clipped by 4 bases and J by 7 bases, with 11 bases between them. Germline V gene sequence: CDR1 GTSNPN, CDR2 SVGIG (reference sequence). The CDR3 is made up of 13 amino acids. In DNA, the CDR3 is TGTGCCTGGACGAGACAGGAAAATTCACCCCTCCACTTT. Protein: CAWTRQENSPLHF. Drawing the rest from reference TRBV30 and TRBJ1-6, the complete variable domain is SQTIHQWPATLVQPVGSPLSLECTVEGTSNPNLYWYRQAAGRGLQLLFYSVGIGQISSEVPQNLSASRPQDRQFILSSKKLLLSDSGFYLCAWTRQENSPLHFGNGTRLTVT.

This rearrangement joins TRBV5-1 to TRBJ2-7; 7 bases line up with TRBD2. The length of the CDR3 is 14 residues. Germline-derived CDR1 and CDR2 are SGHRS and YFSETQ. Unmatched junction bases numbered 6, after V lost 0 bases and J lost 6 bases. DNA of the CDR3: TGCGCCAGCAGCTTGGGGGACTCGGGGGGCGAGCAGTACGTC. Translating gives CASSLGDSGGEQYV.

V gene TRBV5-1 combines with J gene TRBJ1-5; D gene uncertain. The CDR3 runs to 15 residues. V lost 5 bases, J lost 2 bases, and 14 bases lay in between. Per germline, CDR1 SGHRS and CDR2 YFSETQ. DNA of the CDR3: TGCGCCAGCAGGCATGGACCCGAGGGCAATCAGCCCCAGCATTTT. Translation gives CASRHGPEGNQPQHF.

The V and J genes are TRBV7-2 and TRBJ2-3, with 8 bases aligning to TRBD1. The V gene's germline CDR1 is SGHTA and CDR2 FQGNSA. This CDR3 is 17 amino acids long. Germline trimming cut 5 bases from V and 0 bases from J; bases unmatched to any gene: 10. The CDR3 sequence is CASSPPTGGWSTDTQYF. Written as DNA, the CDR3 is TGTGCCAGCAGCCCACCAACAGGGGGGTGGAGCACAGATACGCAGTATTTT.

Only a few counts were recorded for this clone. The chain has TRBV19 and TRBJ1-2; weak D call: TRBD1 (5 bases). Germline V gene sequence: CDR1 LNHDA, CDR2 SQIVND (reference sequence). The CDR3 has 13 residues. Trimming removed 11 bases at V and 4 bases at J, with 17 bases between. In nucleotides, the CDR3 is TGTGCCGCCGAGAGGAACGGGGGCTATGGCTACACCTTC. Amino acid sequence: CAAERNGGYGYTF.

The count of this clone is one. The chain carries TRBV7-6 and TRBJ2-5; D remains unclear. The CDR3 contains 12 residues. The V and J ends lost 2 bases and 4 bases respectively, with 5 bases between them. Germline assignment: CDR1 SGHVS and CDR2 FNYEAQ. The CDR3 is CASSLPLETQYF. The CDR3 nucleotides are TGTGCCAGCAGCTTACCGTTAGAGACCCAGTACTTC.